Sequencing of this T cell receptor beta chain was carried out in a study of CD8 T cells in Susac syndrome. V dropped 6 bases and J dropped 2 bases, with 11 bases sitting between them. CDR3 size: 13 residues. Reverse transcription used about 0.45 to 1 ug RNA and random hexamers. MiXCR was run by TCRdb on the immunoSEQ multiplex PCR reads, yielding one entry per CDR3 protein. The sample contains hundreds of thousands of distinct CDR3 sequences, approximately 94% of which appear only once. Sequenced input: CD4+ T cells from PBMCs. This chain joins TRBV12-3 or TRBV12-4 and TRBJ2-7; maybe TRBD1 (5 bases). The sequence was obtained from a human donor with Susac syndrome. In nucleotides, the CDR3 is TGTGCCAGCAGGCCGGCAGGGACCTACGAGCAGTACTTC. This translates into CASRPAGTYEQYF.